Shown below are 4 T cell receptor beta chains from a single sample sequenced in a study of blood T cell repertoires in COVID-19. This table comes from immunoSEQ multiplex PCR, and its TCRdb copy is limited to in-frame clones, with some not included. The sample contains roughly 200,000 clones, approximately 82% of which appear only once. Sample: peripheral blood. All receptors derive from a man aged 35 to 55 with active or convalescent COVID-19.

A remark on this clone: This specimen includes other DNA sequences encoding the same CDR3. The J gene is TRBJ1-2, the V gene TRBV30; D not certain. The V and J ends lost 3 bases and 4 bases respectively, with 6 bases between them. The CDR3 runs 11 residues. Germline CDR1 GTSNPN, CDR2 SVGIG (reference sequence). CDR3 bases: TGTGCCTGGAGCGGACTCTATGGCTACACCTTC. The encoded protein is CAWSGLYGYTF.

The gene calls are TRBV6-2 or TRBV6-3 and TRBJ1-2, with D possibly TRBD1 on 5 matching bases. V was clipped by 5 bases and J by 4 bases, with 14 bases between them. CDR3 length equals 14 residues. Per the germline V gene, CDR1 is MNHEY and CDR2 is SVGEGT. The DNA for the CDR3 is TGTGCCAGCAGTGACAGAAGGGATCGCTATGGCTACACCTTC. The encoded protein is CASSDRRDRYGYTF.

This chain links TRBV6-1 with TRBJ1-5, with a possible D match to TRBD1 (6 bases). CDR1 and CDR2 (germline): MNHNS, SASEGT. This CDR3 region has 15 residues. Trimming stripped 2 bases from V and 3 bases from J, with 11 bases between. The CDR3 reads CASSEKQGTNQPQHF. The CDR3 nucleotides are TGTGCCAGCAGTGAAAAACAGGGTACCAATCAGCCCCAGCATTTT.

For this clone: This may be a read error: a much more frequent sequence differs by one nucleotide. The V gene is TRBV6-2 or TRBV6-3, the J gene TRBJ1-1; D call uncertain. The germline V gene has CDR1 MNHEY and CDR2 SVGEGT. Trimming removed 6 bases at V and 0 bases at J, with 5 bases between. The CDR3 runs 12 residues. The CDR3 sequence: CASSLMNTEAFF. The CDR3 nucleotides are TGTGCCAGCAGCCTCATGAACACTGAAGCTTTCTTT.